One sample yielded the 6 T cell receptor beta chains listed below, sequenced in a study of blood T cell repertoires in COVID-19. The table came from immunoSEQ multiplex PCR; TCRdb's copy has only in-frame clones and leaves some out. Of 230,000 or so clones in the sample, roughly 76% were seen once. Sequencing was carried out using peripheral blood. All receptors come from a woman aged 80 or over with COVID-19, enrolled during active disease.

This chain links TRBV6-5 with TRBJ1-5; 8 positions agree with TRBD1. Germline CDR1 MNHEY, CDR2 SVGAGI. The trim removed 6 bases at V and 8 bases at J, leaving 6 bases unmatched. The CDR3 spans 13 residues. The CDR3 DNA reads TGTGCCAGCAGCCCGGACAGGGCGGAGCCCCAGCATTTT. It codes for CASSPDRAEPQHF.

The CDR3, as DNA: TGTGCCAGCAGTTTAAGAGGCCGCCGGCCCCAGCATTTT. The encoded protein is CASSLRGRRPQHF. V and J are TRBV28 and TRBJ1-5; D gene unclear. The CDR3 is made up of 13 amino acids. CDR1 is MDHEN and CDR2 is SYDVKM in the germline V gene. V gave up 2 bases and J gave up 9 bases, with 11 bases separating them.

The rearrangement links TRBV7-9 to TRBJ2-7, with 11 nucleotides matching TRBD2. The J segment lost 0 bases and the V segment lost 5 bases, leaving 12 bases of the junction unmatched. Germline CDR1 reads SEHNR; CDR2 reads FQNEAQ (reference sequence). The CDR3 spans 18 residues. CDR3 sequence reads: CASSGTSGGSMGSYEQYF. The DNA for the CDR3 is TGTGCCAGCAGCGGAACTAGCGGGGGTTCGATGGGCTCCTACGAGCAGTACTTC.

Only one count was recorded for this clone. The chain recombines TRBV10-3 with TRBJ2-6; D is perhaps TRBD1 (6 bases). V dropped 10 bases and J dropped 0 bases, with 16 bases sitting between them. This CDR3 has 16 amino acids. Looked up from germline, CDR1 is ENHRY and CDR2 is SYGVKD. CDR3 amino acids: CATGTGSLSGANVLTF. CDR3 in DNA: TGTGCCACCGGCACAGGGTCCCTCTCTGGGGCCAACGTCCTGACTTTC.

For this clone: The same CDR3 also results from other DNA sequences found in this sample. This chain uses TRBV7-3 with TRBJ2-2; 11 nucleotides line up with TRBD2. Germline V CDR1 and CDR2: SGHTA, FQGTGA. The CDR3 consists of 15 residues. V gave up 5 bases and J gave up 5 bases; unmatched junction bases: 4. Here the CDR3 DNA reads TGTGCCAGCAGCCTAGCGGGAGGTGGAACCGGGGAGCTGTTTTTT. Protein: CASSLAGGGTGELFF.

This clone was seen once. The chain joins TRBV7-2 to TRBJ2-7, with TRBD1 matching over 10 bases. The CDR3 is 15 amino acids. CDR1 and CDR2 from the germline V gene are SGHTA and FQGNSA. V lost 0 bases to trimming and J lost 3 bases; unmatched junction nucleotides: 2. CDR3 coding DNA: TGTGCCAGCAGCTTAGCCGGGACAGGGGTCTACGAGCAGTACTTC. It codes for CASSLAGTGVYEQYF.